This T cell receptor beta chain was identified during a study of tumour-infiltrating T cells in Burkitt lymphoma. Across the whole study: The Burkitt lymphoma cohort spanned all epidemiological subtypes.

Germline V gene lookup returns CDR1 MNHEY and CDR2 SMNVEV (reference sequence). CDR3 length: 13 residues. V was cut by 5 bases and J by 5 bases, with 10 bases left in between. Sequencing used immunoSEQ multiplex PCR; TCRdb keeps in-frame clones, though not all of them. The data contain about 580 clones, 80% to 95% of them singletons. Sequences were obtained from tumor tissue. The chain combines TRBV27 with TRBJ1-5; D possibly corresponds to TRBD1 (6 bases). This sequence was found in a human donor with Burkitt lymphoma. CDR3 nucleotides: TGTGCCAGCAGTCACAGGGAAGATCAGCCCCAGCATTTT. This gives the protein CASSHREDQPQHF.